This T cell receptor beta chain was found in a study of T cells in Graves' hyperthyroidism and ophthalmopathy. To note about this clonotype: Given a much more abundant clone one base away, this may be a read error.

Amplification of TCR beta CDR3 regions used RNA as the template. The HTBI primer set was used in a first-round RT-PCR of the TCR CDR3. MiXCR, run by TCRdb on the multiplex PCR reads, gives a single entry per CDR3 protein. The sample holds about 600,000 distinct CDR3 sequences, around 15% seen once. Germline loops: CDR1 KGHSH, CDR2 LQKENI. Trimming shortened V by 6 bases and J by 13 bases, and 16 bases separated the two germline ends. The CDR3 loop spans 12 amino acids. Enrolled ophthalmopathy patients presented with a Clinical Activity Score of at least 3, a NOSPECS grade of at least 4, and disease duration under 3 months.

Input material: blood. J is TRBJ2-4 and V is TRBV18, with D unresolved. The origin of this receptor is a woman in her forties with Graves' ophthalmopathy. Here the CDR3 reads CASSLAVRSQYF. The CDR3, as DNA: TGTGCCAGCTCCCTTGCGGTCCGGTCACAGTACTTC.